Below, 11 T cell receptor beta chains from the same sample are listed, as sequenced in a study of neoadjuvant nivolumab and ipilimumab in lung cancer. This table comes from immunoSEQ multiplex PCR, and its TCRdb copy is limited to in-frame clones, with some not included. The sample consists of roughly 30,000 clones, just over 90% of them appearing once. The input for sequencing was peripheral blood, taken after neoadjuvant nivolumab, alone or with ipilimumab, at or shortly before surgery. The receptors were gathered from an adult with non-small cell lung cancer.

The chain combines TRBV28 with TRBJ2-6; D is ambiguous. V shed 4 bases and J shed 3 bases, with 7 bases lying between them. There are 14 residues in the CDR3. Germline loops: CDR1 MDHEN, CDR2 SYDVKM. The CDR3 spells CASSSGVGANVLTF. CDR3 nucleotide sequence: TGTGCCAGCAGTTCTGGGGTTGGGGCCAACGTCCTGACTTTC.

The V gene is TRBV5-1, the J gene TRBJ2-1; D is possibly TRBD1 (6 bases). The CDR3 has 14 amino acids. CDR1 and CDR2 from the germline V gene are SGHRS and YFSETQ. V lost 5 bases and J lost 5, with 14 bases in between. CDR3 amino acids: CASRRTDYNNEQFF. In nucleotides, the CDR3 is TGCGCCAGCAGGCGGACAGACTATAACAATGAGCAGTTCTTC.

This clone turned up a few times. CDR3 nucleotide sequence: TGTGCCAGCAGTGTCGGACCTGGGCGGGGATTAACTGAAGCTTTCTTT. It specifies CASSVGPGRGLTEAFF. V is TRBV6-1 and J is TRBJ1-1; no firm D call. CDR1 is MNHNS and CDR2 is SASEGT in the germline V gene. Trimming removed 4 bases from V and 5 bases from J, with 20 bases in between. CDR3 length: 16 amino acids.

The chain is built from TRBV20-1 and TRBJ2-7; D gene unclear. The ends were cut back, 6 bases at V and 5 bases at J, with 11 bases in the middle. Germline V gene lookup returns CDR1 DFQATT and CDR2 SNEGSKA (reference sequence). The CDR3 has 11 residues. The CDR3 loop is CSARDVNEQYF. The DNA for the CDR3 is TGCAGTGCACGCGACGTGAACGAGCAGTACTTC.

The chain recombines TRBV5-6 with TRBJ2-5; 9 positions match TRBD1. CDR3 length: 14 amino acids. V dropped 4 bases and J dropped 5; count of bases not matched to a gene: 6. CDR1 and CDR2 (germline): SGHDT, YYEEEE. The CDR3 bases are TGTGCCAGCAGCAGCATACAGGGGGCTGAGACCCAGTACTTC. This codes for CASSSIQGAETQYF.

The V gene is TRBV9, the J gene TRBJ2-2, with 10 bases matching TRBD2. Germline V CDR1 and CDR2: SGDLS, YYNGEE. The CDR3 loop spans 17 amino acids. V was clipped by 4 bases and J by 3 bases; unmatched bases: 9. CDR3: CASSPRGAGGDTGELFF. For the CDR3, the DNA is TGTGCCAGCAGCCCGCGGGGAGCGGGGGGGGACACCGGGGAGCTGTTTTTT.

The chain employs TRBV10-3 and TRBJ2-5; TRBD2 is a possible D gene (5 bases). V lost 10 bases and J lost 2, with 11 bases in between. This CDR3 has 12 amino acids. CDR1 and CDR2 (germline): ENHRY, SYGVKD. CDR3 sequence: CATQEAQETQYF. The DNA for the CDR3 is TGTGCCACCCAGGAGGCACAAGAGACCCAGTACTTC.

A single count supports this clone. CDR3 nucleotides: TGTGCCAGCAGCTTCCAGGGGGCGTTCCGCGAGCAGTACTTC. Translation gives CASSFQGAFREQYF. This rearrangement joins TRBV5-6 to TRBJ2-7, with TRBD1 matching over 8 bases. The CDR3 runs to 14 residues. With 2 bases clipped from V and 6 bases from J, the junction kept 7 bases outside the gene matches. Looked up from germline, CDR1 is SGHDT and CDR2 is YYEEEE.

The rearrangement uses TRBV4-3 and TRBJ1-2; unclear D gene. The germline gives CDR1 LGHNA, CDR2 YSLEER. Between the trimmed V and J ends, which lost 1 base and 3 bases, there was a span of 12 bases. The CDR3 is 15 amino acids. CDR3 nucleotide sequence: TGCGCCAGCAGCCAAGTGGGCAACGTTTACTATGGCTACACCTTC. Translated, it gives CASSQVGNVYYGYTF.

The J gene is TRBJ1-1, the V gene TRBV5-1; TRBD1 might be the D (6 bases). V was cut by 0 bases and J by 4 bases, with 10 bases left in between. CDR1 SGHRS and CDR2 YFSETQ come from the germline V gene. The CDR3 has 14 amino acids. The CDR3: CASSLEGVGTEAFF. The CDR3 region has the DNA TGCGCCAGCAGCTTGGAGGGGGTCGGCACTGAAGCTTTCTTT. Filled out from reference TRBV5-1 and TRBJ1-1, the complete variable domain reads KAGVTQTPRYLIKTRGQQVTLSCSPISGHRSVSWYQQTPGQGLQFLFEYFSETQRNKGNFPGRFSGRQFSNSRSEMNVSTLELGDSALYLCASSLEGVGTEAFFGQGTRLTVV.

The gene calls are TRBV6-1 and TRBJ2-7; weak D call: TRBD2 (7 bases). Trimming pared 8 bases from V and 5 bases from J, leaving 13 bases between. Germline values: CDR1 MNHNS, CDR2 SASEGT. The CDR3 has 12 residues. The CDR3 loop reads CASGPGGHEQYF. CDR3 bases: TGTGCCAGCGGCCCGGGGGGCCACGAGCAGTACTTC.